One sample yielded the 25 T cell receptor beta chains listed below, sequenced in a study of regulatory T cells in long-lasting Graves disease. Library construction for TCR beta used iRepertoire HTBI primers and Arm-PCR of CDR3 regions. TCRdb ran MiXCR on the multiplex PCR reads and lists one entry per CDR3 protein. The table lists some 250,000 distinct CDR3 sequences, about 18% of them singletons. Time point reported: newly diagnosed GD, antithyroid drugs for less than 3 months. Construction of the TCR library relied on RNA isolated from PBMCs. These data also featured in a second study, about T cells in Graves' hyperthyroidism and ophthalmopathy.

The input for sequencing was peripheral blood mononuclear cells (PBMCs), taken at new diagnosis, from a patient treated with antithyroid drugs. These TCRs come from a woman in her thirties with Graves disease.

Note on this clonotype: A single base is all that separates this from a far larger clone, so a read error is likely. The genes are TRBV12-5 and TRBJ2-1; D could derive from TRBD1 or TRBD2 (5 bases each). V was cut by 0 bases and J by 10 bases, with 16 bases left in between. CDR3 length: 15 residues. Germline CDR1 and CDR2: LGHNT and FRNRAP. The CDR3 region has the DNA TGTGCTAGTGGTTTGGTAACATACCCCCGGGACGAGCAGTTCTTC. Translated, it gives CASGLVTYPRDEQFF. The full variable domain, its missing parts supplied by reference TRBV12-5 and TRBJ2-1, is DARVTQTPRHKVTEMGQEVTMRCQPILGHNTVFWYRQTMMQGLELLAYFRNRAPLDDSGMPKDRFSAEMPDATLATLKIQPSEPRDSAVYFCASGLVTYPRDEQFFGPGTRLTVL.

This clonotype occurred a few times. This clone may be a read error of a much larger clone one base away. This chain joins TRBV11-1 and TRBJ2-1, with a possible D match to TRBD1 (5 bases). The germline V gene has CDR1 SGHAT and CDR2 FQDESV (reference sequence). There are 13 residues in the CDR3. The germline V and J ends were trimmed by 5 bases and 9 bases, with 14 bases remaining between them. The CDR3 here is CASSTRQGSEQFF. CDR3 DNA sequence: TGTGCCAGCAGCACCCGCCAGGGCAGTGAGCAGTTCTTC.

This clonotype was observed at least ten times. The chain's CDR3 is CSAATGLSSYNEQFF. The CDR3 DNA reads as TGCAGTGCTGCAACGGGGCTGAGCTCCTACAATGAGCAGTTCTTC. This chain links TRBV20-1 with TRBJ2-1; D tentatively reads TRBD1 or TRBD2 (5 bases each). Trimming removed 5 bases from V and 0 bases from J, with 14 bases in between. This CDR3 is 15 amino acids long. Germline CDR1 is DFQATT and CDR2 is SNEGSKA (reference sequence).

A note on this clonotype: A far larger clone is just one base off, so this is likely a read error. The CDR3 region has the DNA TGTGCCAGCAGAAAGACAGGTAACTCCTACGAGCAGAACTTC. This sequence encodes CASRKTGNSYEQNF. This chain links TRBV15 with TRBJ2-7, with TRBD1 as a possible D gene (6 bases). The germline CDR1 and CDR2 sequences are LNHNV and YYDKDF (reference sequence). The length of the CDR3 is 14 residues.

This clonotype was counted many times. The chain recombines TRBV7-9 with TRBJ1-4; 7 bases map to TRBD1. The CDR3 is 15 amino acids. Germline trimming cut 4 bases from V and 5 bases from J; bases unmatched to any gene: 7. Germline V gene lookup returns CDR1 SEHNR and CDR2 FQNEAQ (reference sequence). CDR3 sequence: CASSSPGQQNEKLFF. The CDR3 coding sequence is TGTGCCAGCAGCTCCCCGGGACAGCAAAATGAAAAACTGTTTTTT.

This clonotype was seen ten or more times. This chain uses TRBV27 with TRBJ2-3, with 8 bases that match TRBD1. Germline CDR1 reads MNHEY; CDR2 reads SMNVEV (reference sequence). J lost 3 bases, V lost 3 bases, and 2 bases had no gene match. This CDR3 comprises 14 residues. The CDR3, as DNA: TGTGCCAGCAGTTTGACAGGGGCAACAGATACGCAGTATTTT. It specifies CASSLTGATDTQYF.

This clonotype was picked up many times. The CDR3 bases are TGTGCCAGCAGCTTAGTGATCCGTGGGACTAGCTCCGGAGATACGCAGTATTTT. It yields the protein CASSLVIRGTSSGDTQYF. The rearrangement joins TRBV7-8 to TRBJ2-3; 9 bases map to TRBD2. The CDR3 is 18 amino acids. Germline V gene sequence: CDR1 SGHVS, CDR2 FQNEAQ. Trimming removed 1 base from V and 5 bases from J; junction bases left unmatched: 13.

This clonotype was counted ten times or more. The chain is built from TRBV5-1 and TRBJ2-5; TRBD1 or TRBD2 may be the D gene (5 bases each). Trimming left V 0 bases short and J 2 bases short, with 8 bases between. Germline V gene lookup returns CDR1 SGHRS and CDR2 YFSETQ. CDR3 length equals 14 residues. As DNA, the CDR3 is TGCGCCAGCAGCTTGGGCAGGGAGCAAGAGACCCAGTACTTC. Residues: CASSLGREQETQYF.

The chain uses TRBV30 and TRBJ2-2, with no clear D. Germline lookup yields CDR1 GTSNPN and CDR2 SVGIG (reference sequence). CDR3 length: 13 amino acids. Trimming took 2 bases from V and 4 from J, leaving 8 bases between them. Written as DNA, the CDR3 is TGTGCCTGGAGTCTAGACGCCACCGGGGAGCTGTTTTTT. Its protein is CAWSLDATGELFF. The variable domain in full, completed from reference TRBV30 and TRBJ2-2, reads SQTIHQWPATLVQPVGSPLSLECTVEGTSNPNLYWYRQAAGRGLQLLFYSVGIGQISSEVPQNLSASRPQDRQFILSSKKLLLSDSGFYLCAWSLDATGELFFGEGSRLTVL.

This clonotype was observed at least ten times. The chain uses TRBV20-1 and TRBJ1-5; D not certain. The germline gives CDR1 DFQATT, CDR2 SNEGSKA (reference sequence). With 5 bases removed from V and 2 bases from J, the gap between germline ends came to 13 bases. This CDR3 comprises 14 residues. CDR3 sequence reads: CSAQATVGNQPQHF. The CDR3 bases are TGCAGTGCTCAGGCAACCGTGGGCAATCAGCCCCAGCATTTT.

Of note for this clonotype: A much larger clone differs from this one at a single base, so this may be a read error. This is likely a read error, given that the CDR3 carries no conserved phenylalanine or tryptophan at its end. This chain links TRBV4-2 with TRBJ2-1, with 8 positions matching TRBD2. The closer fit of TRBJ2-5 to the DNA end suggests the J call may be wrong. Germline V gene lookup returns CDR1 LGHNA and CDR2 YNFKEQ. The CDR3 runs 16 residues. The CDR3 nucleotides read TGTGCCAGCAGCCAAGATATCACAGCGGGGGAGGAGACCCAGTACTCC. Protein product: CASSQDITAGEETQYS.

V is TRBV7-3 and J is TRBJ2-3; 11 bases line up with TRBD1. CDR1 is SGHTA and CDR2 is FQGTGA in the germline V gene. V dropped 3 bases and J dropped 6; count of bases not matched to a gene: 2. CDR3 length: 14 amino acids. The CDR3 nucleotides are TGTGCCAGCAGCTTCCGGGACAGGGGGGATACGCAGTATTTT. As protein: CASSFRDRGDTQYF.

This clonotype was seen ten or more times. V usage is TRBV20-1 and J usage is TRBJ1-2; D remains unclear. Germline CDR1 and CDR2: DFQATT and SNEGSKA (reference sequence). The CDR3 is made up of 11 amino acids. Trimming pared 7 bases from V and 7 bases from J, leaving 13 bases between. In nucleotides, the CDR3 is TGCAGTGTCCAAGGACTGCGTGGCTACACCTTC. Amino acids: CSVQGLRGYTF.

The genes are TRBV2 and TRBJ2-3; 12 bases fit TRBD2. Germline CDR1 SNHLY, CDR2 FYNNEI. The V gene end was trimmed by 6 bases and the J gene end by 6 bases; junction bases not matched to a gene: 10. The CDR3 consists of 16 residues. CDR3 sequence: CASSGLAGGASDTQYF. The CDR3, as DNA: TGTGCCAGCAGCGGTCTAGCGGGGGGGGCCTCGGATACGCAGTATTTT. The full variable domain, completed using reference TRBV2 and TRBJ2-3, is EPEVTQTPSHQVTQMGQEVILRCVPISNHLYFYWYRQILGQKVEFLVSFYNNEISEKSEIFDDQFSVERPDGSNFTLKIRSTKLEDSAMYFCASSGLAGGASDTQYFGPGTRLTVL.

This clonotype was picked up many times. The V gene is TRBV19, the J gene TRBJ2-7; 8 bases are shared with TRBD1. Trimming took 5 bases from V and 4 from J; bases not matched to a gene: 10. The germline V gene has CDR1 LNHDA and CDR2 SQIVND (reference sequence). CDR3 size: 15 residues. DNA for the CDR3: TGTGCCAGTAGTGCACAACCGGGACAGGTATACGAGCAGTACTTC. Residues: CASSAQPGQVYEQYF.

This clonotype was seen ten or more times. This chain connects TRBV5-1 to TRBJ1-3; D is unclear. CDR1 and CDR2 (germline): SGHRS, YFSETQ. The CDR3 spans 16 residues. V was pared by 4 bases and J by 0 bases, with 14 bases between. The CDR3 DNA is TGCGCCAGCAGCCCCTCGGACCACGACTCTGGAAACACCATATATTTT. It translates to CASSPSDHDSGNTIYF.

This clonotype was seen many times. The chain carries TRBV20-1 and TRBJ1-5, with D perhaps matching TRBD1 (5 bases). The germline gives CDR1 DFQATT, CDR2 SNEGSKA (reference sequence). The V end was cut by 4 bases, the J end by 7 bases, with 17 bases between. The CDR3 runs 14 residues. In DNA form, the CDR3 reads TGCAGTGCTACATCGAACCTGGAGGGGCAGCCCCAGCATTTT. Translation gives CSATSNLEGQPQHF.

This clonotype was seen many times. This chain uses TRBV7-9 with TRBJ1-4; possibly TRBD1 for D (5 bases). CDR3 length: 15 amino acids. V was trimmed by 5 bases and J by 5 bases, leaving 15 bases between them. Germline lookup yields CDR1 SEHNR and CDR2 FQNEAQ (reference sequence). The CDR3 sequence is CASSPRQNSNEKLFF. The CDR3 DNA reads as TGTGCCAGCAGCCCCCGACAGAATTCAAATGAAAAACTGTTTTTT.

For this clonotype: At one boundary the junction diverges from the germline segment, which might be a read error. The chain has TRBV5-1 and TRBJ2-1; 8 positions match TRBD2. The CDR3 is 17 residues long. Germline-derived CDR1 and CDR2 are SGHRS and YFSETQ. CDR3 sequence reads: CASSSGNLAGSYNEQSF. The DNA for the CDR3 is TGTGCCAGCAGCTCTGGGAATCTAGCGGGCTCCTACAATGAGCAGTCCTTC. Looking up the rest from reference TRBV5-1 and TRBJ2-1 gives the full variable domain: KAGVTQTPRYLIKTRGQQVTLSCSPISGHRSVSWYQQTPGQGLQFLFEYFSETQRNKGNFPGRFSGRQFSNSRSEMNVSTLELGDSALYLCASSSGNLAGSYNEQSFGPGTRLTVL.

This chain links TRBV4-2 with TRBJ2-2, with 8 bases aligning to TRBD1. The CDR3 is made up of 13 amino acids. The trim removed 4 bases at V and 5 bases at J, leaving 0 bases unmatched. CDR1 is LGHNA and CDR2 is YNFKEQ in the germline V gene. The CDR3 sequence is CASSRQGTGELFF. CDR3 nucleotide sequence: TGTGCCAGCAGCCGACAGGGGACCGGGGAGCTGTTTTTT.

This clonotype showed up many times. The chain uses TRBV6-5 and TRBJ1-1, with 7 bases that match TRBD1. With 0 bases clipped from V and 5 bases from J, the junction kept 12 bases outside the gene matches. The CDR3 covers 17 residues. Germline CDR1 MNHEY, CDR2 SVGAGI. CDR3 residues: CASSYSTLNRGGTEAFF. CDR3 DNA: TGTGCCAGCAGTTACTCGACACTTAACAGGGGTGGTACTGAAGCTTTCTTT.

To note about this clonotype: Since a far larger clone is one base different, this is likely a read error. This chain uses TRBV12-3 or TRBV12-4 with TRBJ1-5; no clear D gene. The CDR3 contains 15 residues. Trimming stripped 5 bases from V and 5 bases from J, with 16 bases between. The CDR3, as DNA: TGTGCCAGCAGTGAGTCGTTGGCTCGCGATCAGCCCCAGCATTTT. This translates into CASSESLARDQPQHF.

The rearrangement joins TRBV11-2 to TRBJ1-1; no firm D call. CDR3 size: 15 residues. Germline values: CDR1 SGHAT, CDR2 FQNNGV. V was pared by 5 bases and J by 1 base, with 14 bases between. As DNA, the CDR3 is TGTGCCAGCAGCCTAGGCCTAGGACGGAACACTGAAGCTTTCTTT. Protein: CASSLGLGRNTEAFF. Full variable domain (missing parts from reference TRBV11-2 and TRBJ1-1): EAGVAQSPRYKIIEKRQSVAFWCNPISGHATLYWYQQILGQGPKLLIQFQNNGVVDDSQLPKDRFSAERLKGVDSTLKIQPAKLEDSAVYLCASSLGLGRNTEAFFGQGTRLTVV.

The table lists this clonotype with many counts. The chain recombines TRBV27 with TRBJ2-1; D is perhaps TRBD1 or TRBD2 (5 bases each). Trimming took 5 bases from V and 0 from J, leaving 14 bases between them. Germline V gives CDR1 MNHEY, CDR2 SMNVEV (reference sequence). The CDR3 runs 16 residues. The CDR3, as DNA: TGTGCCAGCAGTCCAGGTGGGGGAATCTCCTACAATGAGCAGTTCTTC. Translating gives CASSPGGGISYNEQFF.

The chain is built from TRBV19 and TRBJ1-2; 8 bases align to TRBD1. Germline CDR1 reads LNHDA; CDR2 reads SQIVND (reference sequence). Trimming at V came to 6 bases and at J to 4 bases, leaving 4 bases not matched to a gene. The CDR3 has 13 residues. CDR3 sequence: CASSRGQAYGYTF. The CDR3 DNA follows: TGTGCCAGTAGCCGGGGACAGGCCTATGGCTACACCTTC. Variable domain in full (rest from reference TRBV19 and TRBJ1-2): DGGITQSPKYLFRKEGQNVTLSCEQNLNHDAMYWYRQDPGQGLRLIYYSQIVNDFQKGDIAEGYSVSREKKESFPLTVTSAQKNPTAFYLCASSRGQAYGYTFGSGTRLTVV.